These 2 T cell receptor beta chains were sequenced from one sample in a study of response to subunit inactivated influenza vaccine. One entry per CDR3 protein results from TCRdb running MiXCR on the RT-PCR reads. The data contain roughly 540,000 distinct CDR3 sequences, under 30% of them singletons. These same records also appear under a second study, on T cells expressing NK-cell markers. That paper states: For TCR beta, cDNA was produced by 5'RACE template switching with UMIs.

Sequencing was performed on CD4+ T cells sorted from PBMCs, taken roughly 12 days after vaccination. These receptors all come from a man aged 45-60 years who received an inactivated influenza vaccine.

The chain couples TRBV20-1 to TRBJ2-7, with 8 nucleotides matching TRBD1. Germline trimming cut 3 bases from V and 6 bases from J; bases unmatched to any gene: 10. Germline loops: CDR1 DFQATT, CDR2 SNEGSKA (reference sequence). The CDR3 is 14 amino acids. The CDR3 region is CSARLGQGSTEQYF. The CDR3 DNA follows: TGCAGTGCTAGGCTTGGACAGGGTTCCACCGAGCAGTACTTC.

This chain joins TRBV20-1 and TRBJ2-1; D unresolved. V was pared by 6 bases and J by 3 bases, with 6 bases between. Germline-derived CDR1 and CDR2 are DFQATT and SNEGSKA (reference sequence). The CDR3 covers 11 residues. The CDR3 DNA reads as TGCAGTGCCCCGGACTACAATGAGCAGTTCTTC. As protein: CSAPDYNEQFF.